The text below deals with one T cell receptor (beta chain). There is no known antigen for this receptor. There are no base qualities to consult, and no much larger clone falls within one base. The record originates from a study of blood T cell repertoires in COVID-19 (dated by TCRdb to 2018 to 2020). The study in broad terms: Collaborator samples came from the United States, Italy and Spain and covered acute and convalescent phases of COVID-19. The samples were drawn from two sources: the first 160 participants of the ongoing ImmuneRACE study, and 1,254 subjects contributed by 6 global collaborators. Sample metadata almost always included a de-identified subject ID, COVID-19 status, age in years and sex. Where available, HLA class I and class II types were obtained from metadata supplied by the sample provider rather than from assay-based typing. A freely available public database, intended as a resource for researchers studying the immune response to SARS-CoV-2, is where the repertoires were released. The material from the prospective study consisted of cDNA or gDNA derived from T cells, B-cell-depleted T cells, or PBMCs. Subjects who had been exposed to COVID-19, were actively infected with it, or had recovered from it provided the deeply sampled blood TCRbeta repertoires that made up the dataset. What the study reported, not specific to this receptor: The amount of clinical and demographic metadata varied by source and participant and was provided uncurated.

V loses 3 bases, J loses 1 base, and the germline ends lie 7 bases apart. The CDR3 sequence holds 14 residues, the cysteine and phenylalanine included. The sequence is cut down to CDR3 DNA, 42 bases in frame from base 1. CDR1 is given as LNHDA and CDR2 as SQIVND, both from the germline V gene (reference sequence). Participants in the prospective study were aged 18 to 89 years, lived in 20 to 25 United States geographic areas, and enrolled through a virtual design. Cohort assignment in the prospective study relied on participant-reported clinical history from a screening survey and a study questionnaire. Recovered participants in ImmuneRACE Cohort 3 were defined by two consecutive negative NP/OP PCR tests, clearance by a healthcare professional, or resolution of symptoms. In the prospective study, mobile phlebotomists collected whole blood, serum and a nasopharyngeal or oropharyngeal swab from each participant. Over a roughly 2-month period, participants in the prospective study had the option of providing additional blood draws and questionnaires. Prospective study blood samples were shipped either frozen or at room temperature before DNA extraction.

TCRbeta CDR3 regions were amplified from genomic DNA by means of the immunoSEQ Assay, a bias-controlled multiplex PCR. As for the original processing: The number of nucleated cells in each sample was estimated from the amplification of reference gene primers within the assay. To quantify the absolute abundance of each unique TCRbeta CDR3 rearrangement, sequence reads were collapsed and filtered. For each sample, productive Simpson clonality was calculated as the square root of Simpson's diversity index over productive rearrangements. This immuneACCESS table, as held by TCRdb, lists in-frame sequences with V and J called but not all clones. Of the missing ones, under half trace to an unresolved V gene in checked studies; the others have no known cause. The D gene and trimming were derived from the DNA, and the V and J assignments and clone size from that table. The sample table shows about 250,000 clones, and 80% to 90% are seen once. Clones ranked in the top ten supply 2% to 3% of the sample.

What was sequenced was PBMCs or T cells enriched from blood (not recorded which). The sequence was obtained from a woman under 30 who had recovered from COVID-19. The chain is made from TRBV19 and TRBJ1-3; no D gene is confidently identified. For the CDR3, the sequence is CASSIAVSGNTIYF. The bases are TGTGCCAGTAGTATTGCGGTATCTGGAAACACCATATATTTT.